The 26 T cell receptor beta chains reported below all come from one sample, sequenced in a study of sequential checkpoint blockade in melanoma. The repertoire was sequenced with immunoSEQ multiplex PCR; TCRdb's copy has only in-frame clones and lacks some. Here the sample spans about 11,000 clones, approximately 72% being singletons. Specified treatment: randomized to nivolumab then ipilimumab (arm A) or the reverse (arm B). The sample was CD8+ T cells sorted from blood (inferred from file names), taken from a patient given nivolumab and ipilimumab in sequence. These receptors all stem from a human donor with melanoma.

The chain carries TRBV6-1 and TRBJ1-5; 9 positions match TRBD1. V dropped 2 bases and J dropped 5; count of bases not matched to a gene: 7. CDR3 length: 16 amino acids. The germline V gene encodes CDR1 MNHNS and CDR2 SASEGT. This CDR3 reads CASSENPGQGYQPQHF. In DNA form, the CDR3 reads TGTGCCAGCAGTGAAAATCCGGGACAGGGCTATCAGCCCCAGCATTTT.

The V call is TRBV5-1, the J call TRBJ2-5; TRBD1 agrees at 12 bases. From germline, CDR1 is SGHRS and CDR2 YFSETQ. CDR3 length: 16 amino acids. Trimming at V came to 2 bases and at J to 5 bases, leaving 7 bases not matched to a gene. The CDR3 bases are TGCGCCAGCAGCTTCTTCGGGACAGGGGGCATTGAGACCCAGTACTTC. It translates to CASSFFGTGGIETQYF. The whole variable domain, filled in from reference TRBV5-1 and TRBJ2-5, reads KAGVTQTPRYLIKTRGQQVTLSCSPISGHRSVSWYQQTPGQGLQFLFEYFSETQRNKGNFPGRFSGRQFSNSRSEMNVSTLELGDSALYLCASSFFGTGGIETQYFGPGTRLLVL.

J is TRBJ1-2 and V is TRBV29-1; tentatively, D is TRBD1 (5 bases). From germline, CDR1 is SQVTM and CDR2 ANQGSEA. The CDR3 covers 12 residues. V was clipped by 4 bases and J by 8 bases, with 14 bases between them. The CDR3 spells CSVVEGAGGYTF. The CDR3, as DNA: TGCAGCGTTGTAGAAGGGGCGGGAGGCTACACCTTC.

The genes are TRBV5-1 and TRBJ2-7, with TRBD2 identical over 10 bases. Per germline, CDR1 SGHRS and CDR2 YFSETQ. V gave up 5 bases and J gave up 2 bases; unmatched junction bases: 4. The CDR3 is 14 amino acids. This CDR3 is CASRTSGDPYEQYF. The DNA for the CDR3 is TGCGCCAGCAGAACTAGCGGGGACCCCTACGAGCAGTACTTC.

CDR3 coding DNA: TGTGCCAGCTGCCTCCGGGACAGCTCCTACGAGCAGTACTTC. Protein product: CASCLRDSSYEQYF. The chain uses TRBV13 and TRBJ2-7; 7 bases match TRBD1. The CDR3 extends over 14 amino acids. Germline CDR1 and CDR2: PRHDT and FYEKMQ (reference sequence). V dropped 8 bases and J dropped 0; count of bases not matched to a gene: 7.

The chain couples TRBV4-1 to TRBJ2-7; TRBD2 matches 10 bases. CDR3 size: 15 residues. The J segment lost 3 bases and the V segment lost 5 bases, leaving 7 bases of the junction unmatched. CDR1 is MGHRA, CDR2 YSYEKL, per germline. CDR3: CASSGTSGVFYEQYF. Written as DNA, the CDR3 is TGCGCCAGCAGCGGAACTAGCGGGGTTTTCTACGAGCAGTACTTC.

The chain links TRBV5-1 to TRBJ2-3, with D possibly being TRBD1 (6 bases). This CDR3 is built from 15 residues. The V gene lost 0 bases and the J gene lost 2 bases, with 10 bases spanning the gap. Germline values: CDR1 SGHRS, CDR2 YFSETQ. The CDR3 nucleotides read TGCGCCAGCAGCTTGGTGTCAGGGGACACAGATACGCAGTATTTT. Its protein is CASSLVSGDTDTQYF. Drawing the rest from reference TRBV5-1 and TRBJ2-3, the complete variable domain is KAGVTQTPRYLIKTRGQQVTLSCSPISGHRSVSWYQQTPGQGLQFLFEYFSETQRNKGNFPGRFSGRQFSNSRSEMNVSTLELGDSALYLCASSLVSGDTDTQYFGPGTRLTVL.

The V call is TRBV28, the J call TRBJ1-1; 7 bases are a match to TRBD1. J lost 9 bases, V lost 5 bases, and 6 bases had no gene match. The CDR3 covers 12 residues. Per germline, CDR1 MDHEN and CDR2 SYDVKM. In nucleotides, the CDR3 is TGTGCCAGCAGTCAAAGGACAGGTAAAGCTTTCTTT. Translated, it gives CASSQRTGKAFF. The variable domain in full, completed from reference TRBV28 and TRBJ1-1, reads DVKVTQSSRYLVKRTGEKVFLECVQDMDHENMFWYRQDPGLGLRLIYFSYDVKMKEKGDIPEGYSVSREKKERFSLILESASTNQTSMYLCASSQRTGKAFFGQGTRLTVV.

This clone was picked up a small number of times. V and J are TRBV25-1 and TRBJ2-7, with D unclear. The germline V gene encodes CDR1 MGHDK and CDR2 SYGVNS. Trimming took 1 base from V and 1 from J, leaving 5 bases between them. The CDR3 has 13 residues. The CDR3: CASSELASYEQYF. As DNA, the CDR3 is TGTGCCAGCAGTGAATTGGCTTCCTACGAGCAGTACTTC.

V gene TRBV4-1 combines with J gene TRBJ2-5; D is undetermined. With 0 bases removed from V and 5 bases from J, the gap between germline ends came to 10 bases. This CDR3 has 14 amino acids. Germline CDR1 and CDR2: MGHRA and YSYEKL. The CDR3 nucleotides are TGCGCCAGCAGCCAAGAGTCGAGGCAGGAGACCCAGTACTTC. This gives the protein CASSQESRQETQYF.

This sequence joins TRBV9 and TRBJ2-3, with a tentative D call TRBD2 (5 bases). With 0 bases removed from V and 1 base from J, the gap between germline ends came to 6 bases. The CDR3 contains 14 residues. Germline V gene sequence: CDR1 SGDLS, CDR2 YYNGEE. The DNA for the CDR3 is TGTGCCAGCAGCGTAGGAGCGGGCACAGATACGCAGTATTTT. It specifies CASSVGAGTDTQYF.

This clone was seen a single time. The V gene is TRBV19, the J gene TRBJ2-3, with TRBD2 as a possible D gene (6 bases). Germline CDR1 is LNHDA and CDR2 is SQIVND (reference sequence). Trimming cost V 3 bases and J 4 bases, with 14 bases left between them. The CDR3 totals 15 residues. The CDR3 nucleotides are TGTGCCAGTAGTATGGGGGGAGTTGGCGCAGATACGCAGTATTTT. Translating gives CASSMGGVGADTQYF.

The rearrangement links TRBV18 to TRBJ2-7; TRBD2 might be the D (5 bases). The CDR3 loop spans 15 amino acids. V was clipped by 3 bases and J by 0 bases, with 12 bases between them. Germline lookup yields CDR1 KGHSH and CDR2 LQKENI. This CDR3 is CASSPLEGNSYEQYF. As DNA, the CDR3 is TGTGCCAGCTCACCGCTTGAGGGAAACTCCTACGAGCAGTACTTC.

The V call is TRBV6-5, the J call TRBJ2-7, with TRBD1 identical over 8 bases. In germline, CDR1 is MNHEY, CDR2 SVGAGI. This CDR3 spans 15 amino acids. V lost 8 bases and J lost 3; bases outside the gene matches: 12. The CDR3 reads CASGSRDRSNYEQYF. CDR3 in DNA: TGTGCCAGCGGGTCCCGGGACAGGAGTAACTACGAGCAGTACTTC.

The chain is built from TRBV6-5 and TRBJ1-1; 7 bases align to TRBD1. With V trimmed by 0 bases and J by 7 bases, 2 bases remained unmatched. CDR1 and CDR2 (germline): MNHEY, SVGAGI. This CDR3 has 13 amino acids. The CDR3: CASSYSRGLEAFF. The CDR3 nucleotides are TGTGCCAGCAGTTACTCGAGGGGGCTTGAAGCTTTCTTT.

The chain joins TRBV6-5 to TRBJ2-1; 10 bases map to TRBD1. Germline trimming cut 4 bases from V and 4 bases from J; bases unmatched to any gene: 4. Germline CDR1 and CDR2: MNHEY and SVGAGI. CDR3 length equals 15 residues. This chain's CDR3 is CASSSGQGGYNEQFF. The CDR3 nucleotides are TGTGCCAGCAGTTCCGGACAGGGGGGGTACAATGAGCAGTTCTTC.

Regarding this clone: At one end the junction does not follow the germline gene, possibly because of a read error. Distinct nucleotide sequences in the sample also encode this CDR3. The chain carries TRBV2 and TRBJ2-7; TRBD1 matches at 9 bases. Germline V gene lookup returns CDR1 SNHLY and CDR2 FYNNEI. This CDR3 is built from 14 residues. CDR3: CASHFGTGLYEQYF. In DNA, the CDR3 is TGCGCCAGCCACTTCGGGACAGGGCTATACGAGCAGTACTTC.

This chain links TRBV7-8 with TRBJ1-1; D remains unclear. The germline gives CDR1 SGHVS, CDR2 FQNEAQ. V was trimmed by 4 bases and J by 5 bases, leaving 8 bases between them. CDR3 length: 12 residues. Here the CDR3 reads CASSWRGTEAFF. CDR3 coding DNA: TGTGCCAGCAGCTGGAGAGGGACTGAAGCTTTCTTT.

The chain recombines TRBV6-1 with TRBJ1-4, with D possibly TRBD1 on 5 matching bases. CDR1 is MNHNS and CDR2 is SASEGT in the germline V gene. The V and J ends lost 1 base and 8 bases respectively, with 11 bases between them. This CDR3 spans 14 amino acids. The chain's CDR3 is CASSEEAGYEKLFF. In nucleotides, the CDR3 is TGTGCCAGCAGTGAAGAGGCAGGGTACGAAAAACTGTTTTTT.

CDR3 sequence reads: CASSSRQAREIPYGYTF. CDR3 DNA: TGTGCCAGCAGTTCCCGACAGGCTAGGGAAATACCCTATGGCTACACCTTC. This chain joins TRBV27 and TRBJ1-2; tentatively, D is TRBD1 (6 bases). CDR1 and CDR2 from the germline V gene are MNHEY and SMNVEV (reference sequence). The CDR3 is 17 amino acids. V dropped 4 bases and J dropped 4 bases, with 22 bases sitting between them.

The chain links TRBV10-3 to TRBJ2-2; D is uncertain. Trimming stripped 4 bases from V and 1 base from J, with 7 bases between. Germline-derived CDR1 and CDR2 are ENHRY and SYGVKD. The CDR3 is made up of 14 amino acids. The CDR3 loop is CAISAEWNTGELFF. As DNA, the CDR3 is TGTGCCATCAGTGCTGAGTGGAACACCGGGGAGCTGTTTTTT.

The CDR3 is CASSRGADNQPQHF. CDR3 in DNA: TGTGCCAGCAGTCGTGGGGCAGATAATCAGCCCCAGCATTTT. This sequence joins TRBV27 and TRBJ1-5; D is perhaps TRBD1 (5 bases). The CDR3 length is 14 residues. Per the germline V gene, CDR1 is MNHEY and CDR2 is SMNVEV (reference sequence). Trimming removed 5 bases from V and 4 bases from J, with 12 bases in between.

The table lists this clone with a few counts. The chain joins TRBV15 to TRBJ2-3; D may be TRBD2 (6 bases). Trimming pared 5 bases from V and 3 bases from J, leaving 9 bases between. Germline loops: CDR1 LNHNV, CDR2 YYDKDF (reference sequence). The CDR3 runs to 13 residues. In DNA form, the CDR3 reads TGTGCCACCAGCTTCGGGAGTACAGATACGCAGTATTTT. Its translation is CATSFGSTDTQYF.

The chain links TRBV6-1 to TRBJ2-1, with 13 positions matching TRBD2. With V trimmed by 1 base and J by 6 bases, 9 bases remained unmatched. Per the germline V gene, CDR1 is MNHNS and CDR2 is SASEGT. The CDR3 is made up of 18 amino acids. The CDR3 nucleotides are TGTGCCAGCAGTGAAGAACTAGCGGGGGGGCCTTTTGGCAATGAGCAGTTCTTC. It yields the protein CASSEELAGGPFGNEQFF.

V and J are TRBV7-9 and TRBJ1-1; 7 bases map to TRBD1. J gave up 8 bases and V 3 bases, and 3 bases lay outside the gene matches. The CDR3 is made up of 12 amino acids. In germline, CDR1 is SEHNR, CDR2 FQNEAQ (reference sequence). The CDR3 here is CASSFDRVEAFF. The DNA of the CDR3 is TGTGCCAGCAGCTTCGACAGGGTCGAAGCTTTCTTT.

The chain carries TRBV28 and TRBJ2-5; 12 nucleotides align to TRBD2. The CDR3 has 16 amino acids. The junction had 4 bases not matched to a gene; V was cut back by 3 bases and J by 2 bases. Per germline, CDR1 MDHEN and CDR2 SYDVKM. CDR3 in amino acids: CASSLGLAGVQETQYF. The CDR3 coding sequence is TGTGCCAGCAGTTTGGGACTAGCGGGTGTTCAAGAGACCCAGTACTTC.